The source of this T cell receptor (beta chain) is a study of cytotoxic CD8 clonotypes in ibrutinib-treated CLL. Study findings and constraints: Clonality correlated strongly with circulating CD8+ T cells and exceeded age-matched healthy donors at baseline.

V was clipped by 1 base and J by 3 bases, with 13 bases between them. Germline values: CDR1 SEHNR, CDR2 FQNEAQ (reference sequence). The CDR3 runs 16 residues. A note on this clone: The antigen remains undetermined.

Deep sequencing aimed at 1 in 200,000 to 1 in 1 million T cells' resolution. Sequencing was performed with immunoSEQ multiplex PCR; in TCRdb, only in-frame clones are kept and a portion is missing. The table has around 330,000 clones, under 70% seen once. V is TRBV7-9 and J is TRBJ1-5; D is perhaps TRBD1 (5 bases). The receptor's source is a human donor with chronic lymphocytic leukemia. Sequencing used PBMCs, obtained after 36 months of ibrutinib treatment. In nucleotides, the CDR3 is TGTGCCAGCAGCTTAGGTTCCAGGGAGCCCAATCAGCCCCAGCATTTT. This encodes CASSLGSREPNQPQHF. The variable domain in full, completed from reference TRBV7-9 and TRBJ1-5, reads DTGVSQNPRHKITKRGQNVTFRCDPISEHNRLYWYRQTLGQGPEFLTYFQNEAQLEKSRLLSDRFSAERPKGSFSTLEIQRTEQGDSAMYLCASSLGSREPNQPQHFGDGTRLSIL.